This entry features one T cell receptor (beta chain) sequence. Its target is unknown. Method: immunoSEQ multiplex PCR; TCRdb's copy keeps in-frame clones and lacks some. The data contain millions of clones, just over 90% of them singletons. The data were obtained in a study of shared clonotypes between healthy human individuals. Study background: Used for every donor were three CD4 naive, three CD4 memory, two CD8 naive and one CD8 memory plate.

The CDR3 is 12 amino acids. The germline gives CDR1 GTSNPN, CDR2 SVGIG (reference sequence). Trimming removed 4 bases at V and 5 bases at J, with 8 bases between. Study observations and caveats: Shared clonotypes: roughly 5% naive CD4, under 4% naive CD8, 2.3% memory CD4, 0.4% memory CD8. There were few donors, and this limited the genetic and exposure-history diversity represented.

The rearrangement joins TRBV30 to TRBJ2-2; D ambiguous. The sequence was collected from a man aged 18 to 29 in good health. Sample: naive CD4+ T cells sorted from blood. This sample's subset: CD45RA+ positively selected. CDR3: CAWTSRTGELFF. In DNA form, the CDR3 reads TGTGCCTGGACGTCACGTACCGGGGAGCTGTTTTTT. Full variable domain (outside the CDR3, taken from reference TRBV30 and TRBJ2-2): SQTIHQWPATLVQPVGSPLSLECTVEGTSNPNLYWYRQAAGRGLQLLFYSVGIGQISSEVPQNLSASRPQDRQFILSSKKLLLSDSGFYLCAWTSRTGELFFGEGSRLTVL.